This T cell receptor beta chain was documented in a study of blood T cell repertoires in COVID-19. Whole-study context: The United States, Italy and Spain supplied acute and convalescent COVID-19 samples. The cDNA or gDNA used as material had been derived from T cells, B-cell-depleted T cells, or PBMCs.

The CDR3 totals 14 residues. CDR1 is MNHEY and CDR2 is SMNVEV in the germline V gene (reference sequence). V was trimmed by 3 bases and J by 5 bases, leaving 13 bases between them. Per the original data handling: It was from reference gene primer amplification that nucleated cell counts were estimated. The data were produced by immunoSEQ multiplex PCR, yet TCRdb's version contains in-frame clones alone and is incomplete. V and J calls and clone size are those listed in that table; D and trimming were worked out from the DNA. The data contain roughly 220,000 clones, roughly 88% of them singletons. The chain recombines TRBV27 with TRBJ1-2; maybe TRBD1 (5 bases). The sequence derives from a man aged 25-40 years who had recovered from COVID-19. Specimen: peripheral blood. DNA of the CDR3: TGTGCCAGCAGTTTCGGAGGGGAGGGGTATGGCTACACCTTC. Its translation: CASSFGGEGYGYTF.